Below are 8 T cell receptor beta chains sequenced from a single sample in a study of T cell responses to AZD1222 COVID-19 vaccine. Sequencing used immunoSEQ multiplex PCR; TCRdb keeps in-frame clones, though not all of them. The table lists about 150,000 clones, more than 85% of them singletons. Material: peripheral blood, obtained 28 days after the second AZD1222 dose. Every receptor here comes from an adult who received the AZD1222 COVID-19 vaccine.

The chain uses TRBV10-1 and TRBJ1-5; 11 bases line up with TRBD1. Germline V lookup: CDR1 WNHNN, CDR2 SYGVQD (reference sequence). This CDR3 has 15 residues. The trim removed 11 bases at V and 5 bases at J, leaving 11 bases unmatched. DNA for the CDR3: TGCGCCCGGCCAGGGACAGGGGGATGCGATCAGCCCCAGCATTTT. Amino acid sequence: CARPGTGGCDQPQHF.

The V call is TRBV2, the J call TRBJ2-7, with TRBD1 identical over 7 bases. Germline-derived CDR1 and CDR2 are SNHLY and FYNNEI. The V segment lost 5 bases and the J segment 2 bases; nucleotides outside the gene matches: 3. This CDR3 is built from 13 residues. The CDR3 DNA sequence: TGTGCCAGCAGTTTGACAGGGCCCTACGAGCAGTACTTC. This codes for CASSLTGPYEQYF.

The V and J genes are TRBV14 and TRBJ1-2; 7 bases map to TRBD1. The junction had 11 bases not matched to a gene; V was cut back by 0 bases and J by 1 base. Per the germline V gene, CDR1 is SGHDN and CDR2 is FVKESK. This CDR3 region has 18 residues. The CDR3 DNA follows: TGTGCCAGCAGCCAAGAGCCGTATGGGACAGAGATTAACTATGGCTACACCTTC. This translates into CASSQEPYGTEINYGYTF. The full variable domain, rest sourced from reference TRBV14 and TRBJ1-2, is EAGVTQFPSHSVIEKGQTVTLRCDPISGHDNLYWYRRVMGKEIKFLLHFVKESKQDESGMPNNRFLAERTGGTYSTLKVQPAELEDSGVYFCASSQEPYGTEINYGYTFGSGTRLTVV.

The rearrangement uses TRBV7-2 and TRBJ2-3, with D maybe TRBD2 (6 bases). Germline V gene sequence: CDR1 SGHTA, CDR2 FQGNSA. This CDR3 is built from 15 residues. Deletions cut 4 bases from V and 5 bases from J, with 16 bases between. The CDR3 nucleotides are TGTGCCAGCAGCTCCGGGACTGGCTTTATAGATACGCAGTATTTT. This codes for CASSSGTGFIDTQYF.

The rearrangement uses TRBV21-1 and TRBJ2-1; the DNA was not compared with TRBD1, the D call given in the table. TRBV21-1 is a pseudogene. This CDR3 has 16 residues. Here the CDR3 DNA reads TGTGCCAGCAGCCATGAACTCTCGGACAGCTCTATAGAGCAGTTCTTC. Translated: CASSHELSDSSIEQFF.

The chain uses TRBV28 and TRBJ1-5; TRBD1 agrees at 11 bases. The V segment lost 6 bases and the J segment 1 base; nucleotides outside the gene matches: 5. This CDR3 is built from 16 residues. In germline, CDR1 is MDHEN, CDR2 SYDVKM. The CDR3 coding sequence is TGTGCCAGCAGGCCGGGACAGGGGGGGAGCAATCAGCCCCAGCATTTT. It codes for CASRPGQGGSNQPQHF.

In this sample, this clone turned up many times. A much larger clone lies one base from this, so it may be a read error. This chain links TRBV7-9 with TRBJ1-2, with TRBD1 matching 11 bases. The CDR3 spans 15 residues. Looked up from germline, CDR1 is SEHNR and CDR2 is FQNEAQ (reference sequence). The junction had 7 bases not matched to a gene; V was cut back by 5 bases and J by 5 bases. The CDR3 coding sequence is TGTGCCAGCAGCACCGGGACAGGGGGGGTTTATGGCTACACCTTC. This codes for CASSTGTGGVYGYTF.

This chain links TRBV10-2 with TRBJ1-1; D not certain. With 5 bases removed from V and 3 bases from J, the gap between germline ends came to 10 bases. Germline CDR1 WSHSY, CDR2 SAAADI. The CDR3 is made up of 13 amino acids. CDR3 sequence reads: CASSFNTDTEAFF. The CDR3 DNA is TGCGCCAGCAGTTTCAATACAGACACTGAAGCTTTCTTT.